This T cell receptor (beta chain) was profiled in a study of PD-1 blockade in classical Hodgkin lymphoma. Study-level points and caveats: Lower baseline TCR diversity marked trial partial responders and progressors. A significant rise in TCR diversity by C4D1 was seen for CD4+ but not CD8+ cells. Reports indicated that newly diagnosed patients had lower baseline TCR diversity than healthy donors did.

Generated by immunoSEQ multiplex PCR, the TCRdb table keeps only in-frame clones and is missing some. Among tens of thousands of clones listed, less than 90% were seen once. The germline CDR1 and CDR2 sequences are SGDLS and YYNGEE. Germline trimming cut 4 bases from V and 3 bases from J; bases unmatched to any gene: 8. The CDR3 is 15 residues long. Every one of the patients relapsed after autologous stem cell transplantation (brentuximab vedotin exposure was variable). Note on this clone: Its antigen is as yet unknown.

The sample here was peripheral blood mononuclear cells (PBMCs), taken before the second cycle of nivolumab. V is TRBV9 and J is TRBJ2-3; 7 positions agree with TRBD1. The sequence derives from a human donor with classical Hodgkin lymphoma. Here the CDR3 DNA reads TGTGCCAGCAGCTATGCCGGGACAGTAACAGATACGCAGTATTTT. It yields the protein CASSYAGTVTDTQYF.